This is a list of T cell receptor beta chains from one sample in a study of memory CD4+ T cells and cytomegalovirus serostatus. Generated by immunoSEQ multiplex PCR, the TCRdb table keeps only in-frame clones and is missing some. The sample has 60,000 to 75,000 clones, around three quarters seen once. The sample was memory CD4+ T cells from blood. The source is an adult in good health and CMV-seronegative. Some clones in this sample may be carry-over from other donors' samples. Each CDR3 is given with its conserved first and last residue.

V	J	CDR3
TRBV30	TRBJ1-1	CAWVGQGAYTEAFF
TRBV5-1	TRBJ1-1	CASSLQGDTEAFF
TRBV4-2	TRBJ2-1	CASSQDGLGGNEQFF
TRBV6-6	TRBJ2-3	CASRTLAGDTQYF
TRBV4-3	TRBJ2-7	CASSRDLNYEQYF
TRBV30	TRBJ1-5	CAWSVSGPQHF
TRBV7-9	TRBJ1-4	CASSFSADEKLFF
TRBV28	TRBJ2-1	CASSLGPTAYNEQFF
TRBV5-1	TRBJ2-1	CASGESSYNEQFF
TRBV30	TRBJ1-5	CAWSRLPGLSQPQHF
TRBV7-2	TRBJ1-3	CASSAGIRAGGNTIYF
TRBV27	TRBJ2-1	CASSLGLAGNNEQFF
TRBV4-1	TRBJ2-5	CASSQDSAPREETQYF
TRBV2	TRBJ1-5	CASRGEFGVRNQPQHF
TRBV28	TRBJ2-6	CASRQGSGANVLTF
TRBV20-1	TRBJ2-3	CSHTKGDTQYF
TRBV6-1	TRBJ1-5	CASSPLAGANQPQHF
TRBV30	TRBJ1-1	CAWSVNGGPEAFF
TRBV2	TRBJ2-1	CASSGTSGGLNEQFF
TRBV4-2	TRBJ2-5	CASSQAGGEVQETQYF
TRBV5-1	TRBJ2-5	CASSWGVGGSYQETQYF
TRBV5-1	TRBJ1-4	CASSLERLQGYEKLFF
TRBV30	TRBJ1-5	CAWNSQGLQPQHF
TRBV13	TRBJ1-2	CASSLGTGNYGYTF
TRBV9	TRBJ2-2	CASSVVQGPTGELFF
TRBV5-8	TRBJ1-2	CASSYDRGPGYTF
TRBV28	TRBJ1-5	CASSGGGYGQPQHF
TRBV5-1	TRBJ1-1	CASSAAGRGGTEAFF
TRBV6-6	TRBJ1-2	CASSLSGTGGYTF
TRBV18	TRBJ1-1	CASSPDFGRRTEAFF
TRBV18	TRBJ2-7	CASSRSGLAGTGEQYF
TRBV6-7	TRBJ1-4	CASSKKQGGVEKLFF
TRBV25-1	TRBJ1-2	CASSASTDLYGYTF
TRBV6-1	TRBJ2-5	CASSEDRGVETQYF
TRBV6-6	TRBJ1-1	CASSRSGTGNTEAFF
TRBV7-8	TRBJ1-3	CASSRGERGTGDTIYF
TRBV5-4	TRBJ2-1	CASSPTSGTLDEQFF
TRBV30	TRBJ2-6	CAGDGSGANVLTF
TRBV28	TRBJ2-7	CASSRGTSEYF
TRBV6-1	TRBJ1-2	CASSEGQGLGYTF
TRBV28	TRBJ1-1	CASSGLTGGGFTEAFF
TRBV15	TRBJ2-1	CATSRLREEGNEQFF
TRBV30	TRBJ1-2	CAWSVVSYGYTF
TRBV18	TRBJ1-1	CASSPAENTEAFF
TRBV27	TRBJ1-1	CASSSPGTGATEAFF
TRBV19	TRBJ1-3	CASHRGVTGNTIYF
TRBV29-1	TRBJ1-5	CSVGGFNQPQHF
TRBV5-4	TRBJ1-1	CASSQGPGPNTEAFF
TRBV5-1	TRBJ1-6	CASSDPSGGWQSPLHF
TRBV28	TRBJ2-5	CASRSTLANKETQYF